This T cell receptor (beta chain) was obtained from a study of T cells after yellow fever vaccination. Across the whole study: SMART-Seq v4 Ultra Low Input prepared libraries from low-cell fractions.

V trimming: 0 bases; J trimming: 12 bases; junction bases outside the gene matches: 7. CDR1 and CDR2 from the germline V gene are LGHNA and YSLEER. CDR3 length: 15 amino acids. This clonotype came up a few times. MiXCR, applied by TCRdb to the 5' RACE reads, yields one record per CDR3 protein. This table holds some 550,000 distinct CDR3 sequences, about a fifth found once. The sample consisted of PBMCs, taken 15 days after the yellow fever booster vaccination. The sequence derives from a man aged 25-45 years who received the YFV17D yellow fever vaccine. The chain uses TRBV4-3 and TRBJ2-3; TRBD2 agrees at 12 bases. The CDR3 spells CASSQDRLAGVAQYF. CDR3 in DNA: TGCGCCAGCAGCCAAGACCGACTAGCGGGAGTGGCACAGTATTTT.